One sample yielded the 9 T cell receptor beta chains listed below, sequenced in a study of cytomegalovirus exposure and HLA in healthy donors. Amplification used 60 Vbeta primers and 13 Jbeta primers. Repertoires were generated with immunoSEQ multiplex PCR, while TCRdb's copy carries only in-frame clones and drops some. The table records some 100,000 clones, 81% of them present only once. Sequencing was carried out using PBMCs. Every receptor here comes from a girl aged 2 to 10 in good health and CMV-seropositive.

Note on this clone: This sample includes further DNA sequences coding for the same CDR3. CDR3 nucleotides: TGTGCCAGCAGTTTACGGGGAAGCTACGAGCAGTACTTC. Amino acid sequence: CASSLRGSYEQYF. This rearrangement joins TRBV27 to TRBJ2-7, with D possibly TRBD2 on 5 matching bases. V dropped 2 bases and J dropped 3 bases, with 8 bases sitting between them. The CDR3 totals 13 residues. Germline CDR1 is MNHEY and CDR2 is SMNVEV (reference sequence).

For this clone: Different DNA sequences within this sample yield the same CDR3. This chain connects TRBV29-1 to TRBJ1-3, with a possible D match to TRBD1 (6 bases). The CDR3 runs to 11 residues. V lost 7 bases, J lost 4 bases, and 8 bases lay in between. Germline-derived CDR1 and CDR2 are SQVTM and ANQGSEA. DNA for the CDR3: TGCAGCGCCGACAGGGGAAACACCATATATTTT. Protein sequence: CSADRGNTIYF.

The chain has TRBV18 and TRBJ2-1; the D is unclear. This CDR3 contains 16 residues. The germline V and J ends were trimmed by 6 bases and 2 bases, with 17 bases remaining between them. Germline V CDR1 and CDR2: KGHSH, LQKENI. CDR3: CASSPGSGPTYNEQFF. CDR3 DNA sequence: TGTGCCAGCTCCCCCGGGTCTGGCCCTACCTACAATGAGCAGTTCTTC.

The V call is TRBV15, the J call TRBJ2-7; D is uncertain. The ends were cut back, 0 bases at V and 2 bases at J, with 11 bases in the middle. Per germline, CDR1 LNHNV and CDR2 YYDKDF (reference sequence). The CDR3 loop spans 15 amino acids. As DNA, the CDR3 is TGTGCCACCAGCAGAGAAATGGGCCCAACCTACGAGCAGTACTTC. It codes for CATSREMGPTYEQYF.

The rearrangement uses TRBV27 and TRBJ1-1; 8 bases are shared with TRBD1. The length of the CDR3 is 12 residues. Germline assignment: CDR1 MNHEY and CDR2 SMNVEV (reference sequence). The V and J ends lost 5 bases and 7 bases, in that order; junction bases with no gene match: 3. CDR3 sequence: CASSVGTGEAFF. The CDR3 bases are TGTGCCAGCAGTGTCGGGACAGGTGAAGCTTTCTTT.

V gene TRBV5-1 combines with J gene TRBJ2-1; D not resolved. Germline lookup yields CDR1 SGHRS and CDR2 YFSETQ. V lost 2 bases to trimming and J lost 4 bases, with 7 bases between them. The CDR3 has 13 amino acids. CDR3 coding DNA: TGCGCCAGCAGCTTCGCGCCTTACAATGAGCAGTTCTTC. The encoded protein is CASSFAPYNEQFF. The full variable domain, with the rest looked up from reference TRBV5-1 and TRBJ2-1, is KAGVTQTPRYLIKTRGQQVTLSCSPISGHRSVSWYQQTPGQGLQFLFEYFSETQRNKGNFPGRFSGRQFSNSRSEMNVSTLELGDSALYLCASSFAPYNEQFFGPGTRLTVL.

The V call is TRBV29-1, the J call TRBJ1-3; tentative D call: TRBD1 (6 bases). The CDR3 covers 14 residues. CDR1 and CDR2 (germline): SQVTM, ANQGSEA. V lost 8 bases and J 0 bases, leaving 14 bases between the germline ends. CDR3 coding DNA: TGCAGCTCCCAAGGGGACATCTCTGGAAACACCATATATTTT. Translating gives CSSQGDISGNTIYF.

This rearrangement joins TRBV29-1 to TRBJ2-7, with D hard to call. Germline V gene lookup returns CDR1 SQVTM and CDR2 ANQGSEA. The CDR3 spans 11 residues. Trimming removed 6 bases from V and 4 bases from J, with 10 bases in between. Here the CDR3 reads CSVTAGYEQYF. CDR3 bases: TGCAGCGTGACCGCCGGGTACGAGCAGTACTTC.

V is TRBV7-9 and J is TRBJ1-1, with a possible D match to TRBD1 (6 bases). Trimming shortened V by 2 bases and J by 3 bases, and 19 bases separated the two germline ends. Germline CDR1 reads SEHNR; CDR2 reads FQNEAQ (reference sequence). The CDR3 length is 17 residues. The CDR3 bases are TGTGCCAGCAGCTTATCATCAGGGGCGGGGGGCTACACTGAAGCTTTCTTT. Translated, it gives CASSLSSGAGGYTEAFF.